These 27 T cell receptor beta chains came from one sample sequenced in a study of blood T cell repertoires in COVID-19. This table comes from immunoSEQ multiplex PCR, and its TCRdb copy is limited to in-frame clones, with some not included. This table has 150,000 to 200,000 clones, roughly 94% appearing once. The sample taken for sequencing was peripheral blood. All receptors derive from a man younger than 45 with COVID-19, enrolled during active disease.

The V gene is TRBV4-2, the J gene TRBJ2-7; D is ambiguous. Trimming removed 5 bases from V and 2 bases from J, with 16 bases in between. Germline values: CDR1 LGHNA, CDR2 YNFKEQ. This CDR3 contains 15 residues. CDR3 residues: CASSETAGSTYEQYF. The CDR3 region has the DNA TGTGCCAGCAGCGAGACCGCCGGGTCTACCTACGAGCAGTACTTC.

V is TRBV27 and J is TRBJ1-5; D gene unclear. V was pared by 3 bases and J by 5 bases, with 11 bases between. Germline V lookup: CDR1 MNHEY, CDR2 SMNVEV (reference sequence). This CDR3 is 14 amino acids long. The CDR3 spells CASSFGGLDQPQHF. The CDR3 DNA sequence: TGTGCCAGCAGTTTTGGAGGGCTGGATCAGCCCCAGCATTTT.

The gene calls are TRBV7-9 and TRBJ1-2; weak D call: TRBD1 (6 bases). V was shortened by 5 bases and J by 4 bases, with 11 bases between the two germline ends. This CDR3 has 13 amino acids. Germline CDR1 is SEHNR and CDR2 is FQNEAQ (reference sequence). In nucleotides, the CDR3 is TGTGCCAGCAGCGACGTACAGGGCTATGGCTACACCTTC. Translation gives CASSDVQGYGYTF.

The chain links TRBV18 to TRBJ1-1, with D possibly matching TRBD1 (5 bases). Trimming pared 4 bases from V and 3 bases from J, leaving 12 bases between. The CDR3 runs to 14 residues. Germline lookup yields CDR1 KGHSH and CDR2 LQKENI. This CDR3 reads CASSLPGGDTEAFF. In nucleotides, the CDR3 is TGTGCCAGCTCACTCCCCGGAGGGGACACTGAAGCTTTCTTT.

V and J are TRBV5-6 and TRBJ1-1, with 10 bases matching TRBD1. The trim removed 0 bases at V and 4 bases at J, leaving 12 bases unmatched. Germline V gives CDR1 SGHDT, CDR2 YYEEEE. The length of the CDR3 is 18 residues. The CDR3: CASSLAGRRDRGFTEAFF. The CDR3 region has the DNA TGTGCCAGCAGCTTGGCGGGTCGACGGGACAGGGGTTTCACTGAAGCTTTCTTT.

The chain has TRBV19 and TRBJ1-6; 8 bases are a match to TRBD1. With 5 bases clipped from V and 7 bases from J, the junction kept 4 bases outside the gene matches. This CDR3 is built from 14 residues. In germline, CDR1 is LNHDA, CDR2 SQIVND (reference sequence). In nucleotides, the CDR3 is TGTGCCAGTAGTCAAAGGACAGGGAATTCACCCCTCCACTTT. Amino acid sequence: CASSQRTGNSPLHF.

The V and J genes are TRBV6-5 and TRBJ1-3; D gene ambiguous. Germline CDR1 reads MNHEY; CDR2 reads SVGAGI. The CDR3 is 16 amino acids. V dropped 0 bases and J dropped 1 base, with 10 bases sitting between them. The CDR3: CASSYSIEVSGNTIYF. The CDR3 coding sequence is TGTGCCAGCAGTTACTCGATCGAGGTTTCTGGAAACACCATATATTTT.

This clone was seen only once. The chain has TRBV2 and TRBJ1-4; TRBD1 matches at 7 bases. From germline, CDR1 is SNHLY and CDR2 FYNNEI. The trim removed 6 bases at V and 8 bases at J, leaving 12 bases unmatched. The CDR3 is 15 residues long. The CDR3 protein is CASRGKQGPREKLFF. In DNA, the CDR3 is TGTGCCAGCAGAGGGAAACAGGGGCCGCGGGAAAAACTGTTTTTT.

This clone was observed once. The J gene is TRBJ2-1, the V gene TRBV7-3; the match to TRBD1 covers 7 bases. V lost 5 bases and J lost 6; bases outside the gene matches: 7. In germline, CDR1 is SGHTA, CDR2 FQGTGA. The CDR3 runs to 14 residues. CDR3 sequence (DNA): TGTGCCAGCAGCAAGGGGACAGTCCCCAATGAGCAGTTCTTC. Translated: CASSKGTVPNEQFF. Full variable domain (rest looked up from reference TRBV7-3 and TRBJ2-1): GAGVSQTPSNKVTEKGKYVELRCDPISGHTALYWYRQSLGQGPEFLIYFQGTGAADDSGLPNDRFFAVRPEGSVSTLKIQRTERGDSAVYLCASSKGTVPNEQFFGPGTRLTVL.

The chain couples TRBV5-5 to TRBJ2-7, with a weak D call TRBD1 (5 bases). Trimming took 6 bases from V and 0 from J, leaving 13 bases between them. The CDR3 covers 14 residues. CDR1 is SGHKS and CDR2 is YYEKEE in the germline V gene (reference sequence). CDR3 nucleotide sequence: TGTGCCAGCAAGCTTTTGACAGACTCCTACGAGCAGTACTTC. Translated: CASKLLTDSYEQYF.

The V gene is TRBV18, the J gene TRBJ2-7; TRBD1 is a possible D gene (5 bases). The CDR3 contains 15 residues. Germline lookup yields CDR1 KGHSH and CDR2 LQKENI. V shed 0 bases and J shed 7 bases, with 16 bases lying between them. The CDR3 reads CASSPPDFQGTEQYF. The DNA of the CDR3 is TGTGCCAGCTCACCACCGGATTTTCAGGGAACGGAGCAGTACTTC. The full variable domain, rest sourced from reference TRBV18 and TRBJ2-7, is NAGVMQNPRHLVRRRGQEARLRCSPMKGHSHVYWYRQLPEEGLKFMVYLQKENIIDESGMPKERFSAEFPKEGPSILRIQQVVRGDSAAYFCASSPPDFQGTEQYFGPGTRLTVT.

This CDR3 is CSVGGQGFYEQYF. In DNA, the CDR3 is TGCAGCGTTGGGGGACAGGGTTTTTACGAGCAGTACTTC. The chain joins TRBV29-1 to TRBJ2-7; 9 bases line up with TRBD1. This CDR3 region has 13 residues. V shed 4 bases, J shed 4 bases, and the junction held 5 bases outside the gene matches. Per the germline V gene, CDR1 is SQVTM and CDR2 is ANQGSEA.

The chain's CDR3 is CASSFSHSPLHF. CDR3 sequence (DNA): TGTGCCAGCAGCTTCTCCCATTCACCCCTCCACTTT. V is TRBV7-9 and J is TRBJ1-6; no firm D call. This CDR3 is built from 12 residues. The germline V gene has CDR1 SEHNR and CDR2 FQNEAQ (reference sequence). V was cut by 3 bases and J by 8 bases, with 5 bases left in between.

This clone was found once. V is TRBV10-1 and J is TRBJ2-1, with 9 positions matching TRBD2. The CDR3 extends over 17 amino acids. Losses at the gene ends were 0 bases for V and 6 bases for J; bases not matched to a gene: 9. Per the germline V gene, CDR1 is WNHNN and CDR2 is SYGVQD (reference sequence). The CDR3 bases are TGCGCCAGCAGTGAGTCCGTTGGGATAGCGGGGGTCAATGAGCAGTTCTTC. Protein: CASSESVGIAGVNEQFF.

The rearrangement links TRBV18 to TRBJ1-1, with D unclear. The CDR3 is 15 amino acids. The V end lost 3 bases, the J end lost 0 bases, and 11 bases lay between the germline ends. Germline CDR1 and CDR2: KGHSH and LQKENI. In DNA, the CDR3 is TGTGCCAGCTCACCCCCAACAACAGTGAACACTGAAGCTTTCTTT. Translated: CASSPPTTVNTEAFF.

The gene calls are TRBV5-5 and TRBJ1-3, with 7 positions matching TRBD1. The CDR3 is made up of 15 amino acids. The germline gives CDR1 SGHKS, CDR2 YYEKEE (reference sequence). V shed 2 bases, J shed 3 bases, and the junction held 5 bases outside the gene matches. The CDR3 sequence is CASSFNRGSGNTIYF. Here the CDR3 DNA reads TGTGCCAGCAGCTTCAACAGGGGTAGTGGAAACACCATATATTTT.

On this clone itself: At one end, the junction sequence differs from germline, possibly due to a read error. CDR3 amino acids: CASTDRDRVYEQYF. The DNA for the CDR3 is TGTGCCAGCACTGACCGGGACAGGGTTTACGAGCAGTACTTC. The J gene is TRBJ2-7, the V gene TRBV6-4; 9 bases agree with TRBD1. The CDR3 spans 14 residues. In germline, CDR1 is MRHNA, CDR2 SNTAGT.

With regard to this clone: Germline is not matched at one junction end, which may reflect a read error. The CDR3, as DNA: TGTGCCAGCAGTTTAACAGGGGATGGCAATCAGCCCCAGCATTTT. Translating it yields CASSLTGDGNQPQHF. This rearrangement joins TRBV7-3 to TRBJ1-5; 7 nucleotides align to TRBD1. Per the germline V gene, CDR1 is SGHTA and CDR2 is FQGTGA. CDR3 length equals 15 residues. The full variable domain, rest sourced from reference TRBV7-3 and TRBJ1-5, is GAGVSQTPSNKVTEKGKYVELRCDPISGHTALYWYRQSLGQGPEFLIYFQGTGAADDSGLPNDRFFAVRPEGSVSTLKIQRTERGDSAVYLCASSLTGDGNQPQHFGDGTRLSIL.

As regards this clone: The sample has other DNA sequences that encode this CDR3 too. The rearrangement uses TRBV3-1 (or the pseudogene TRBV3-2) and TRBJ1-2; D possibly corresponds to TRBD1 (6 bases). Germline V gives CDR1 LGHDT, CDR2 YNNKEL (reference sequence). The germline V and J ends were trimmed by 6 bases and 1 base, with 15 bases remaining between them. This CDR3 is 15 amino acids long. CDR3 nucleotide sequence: TGTGCCAGCAGTTCTGACAGGATTATTAACTATGGCTACACCTTC. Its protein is CASSSDRIINYGYTF.

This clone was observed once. Written as DNA, the CDR3 is TGTGCCAGCAGCTTTCAAACGAACACCGGGGAGCTGTTTTTT. This gives the protein CASSFQTNTGELFF. The chain uses TRBV5-4 and TRBJ2-2; D ambiguous. There are 14 residues in the CDR3. The germline V and J ends were trimmed by 2 bases and 0 bases, with 5 bases remaining between them. Germline-derived CDR1 and CDR2 are SGHNT and YYREEE (reference sequence).

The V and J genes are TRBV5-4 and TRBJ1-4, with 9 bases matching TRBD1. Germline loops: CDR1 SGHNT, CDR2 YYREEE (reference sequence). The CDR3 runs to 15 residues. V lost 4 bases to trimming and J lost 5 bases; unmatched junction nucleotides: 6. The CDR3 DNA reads TGTGCCAGCAGCCCGGACAGGGGCGAGAATGAAAAACTGTTTTTT. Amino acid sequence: CASSPDRGENEKLFF. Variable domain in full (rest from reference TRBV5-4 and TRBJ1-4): ETGVTQSPTHLIKTRGQQVTLRCSSQSGHNTVSWYQQALGQGPQFIFQYYREEENGRGNFPPRFSGLQFPNYSSELNVNALELDDSALYLCASSPDRGENEKLFFGSGTQLSVL.

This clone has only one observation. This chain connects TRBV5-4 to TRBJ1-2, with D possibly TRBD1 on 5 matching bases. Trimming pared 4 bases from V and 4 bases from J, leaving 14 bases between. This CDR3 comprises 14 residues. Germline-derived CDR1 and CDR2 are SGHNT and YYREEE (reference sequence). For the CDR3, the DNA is TGTGCCAGCAGCCCGGGCAGGGATCCCTATGGCTACACCTTC. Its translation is CASSPGRDPYGYTF.

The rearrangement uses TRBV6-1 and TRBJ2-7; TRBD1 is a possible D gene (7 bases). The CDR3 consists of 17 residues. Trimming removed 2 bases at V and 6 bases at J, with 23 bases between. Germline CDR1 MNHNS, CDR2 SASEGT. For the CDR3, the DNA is TGTGCCAGCAGTGAACCGATAGGGGGCTGGGGGGCATTCGAGCAGTACTTC. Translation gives CASSEPIGGWGAFEQYF.

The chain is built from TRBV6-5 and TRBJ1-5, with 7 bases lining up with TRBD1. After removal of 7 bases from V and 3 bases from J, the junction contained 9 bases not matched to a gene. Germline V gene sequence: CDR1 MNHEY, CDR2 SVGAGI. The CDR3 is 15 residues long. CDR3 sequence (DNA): TGTGCCAGCAACCTCGACAGGGCCAACAATCAGCCCCAGCATTTT. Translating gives CASNLDRANNQPQHF.

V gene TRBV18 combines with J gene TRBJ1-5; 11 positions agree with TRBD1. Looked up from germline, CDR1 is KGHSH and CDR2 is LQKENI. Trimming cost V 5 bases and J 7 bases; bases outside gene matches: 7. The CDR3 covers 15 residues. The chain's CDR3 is CASSSRDRGVQPQHF. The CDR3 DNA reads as TGTGCCAGCTCATCCCGGGACAGGGGGGTCCAGCCCCAGCATTTT.

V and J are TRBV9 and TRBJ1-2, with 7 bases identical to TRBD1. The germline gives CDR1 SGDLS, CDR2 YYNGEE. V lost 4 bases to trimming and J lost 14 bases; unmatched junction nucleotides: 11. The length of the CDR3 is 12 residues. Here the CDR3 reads CASSLRQGAITF. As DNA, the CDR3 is TGTGCCAGCAGCCTACGACAGGGCGCCATAACCTTC.

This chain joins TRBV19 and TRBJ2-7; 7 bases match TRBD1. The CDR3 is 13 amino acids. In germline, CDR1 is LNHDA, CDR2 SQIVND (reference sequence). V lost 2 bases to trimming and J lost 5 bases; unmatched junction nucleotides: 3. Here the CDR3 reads CASSIRQGNEQYF. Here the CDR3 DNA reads TGTGCCAGTAGTATAAGACAGGGAAACGAGCAGTACTTC.